Listed below are T cell receptor beta chains from one sample, sequenced in a study of blood T cell repertoires in COVID-19. Profiling relied on immunoSEQ multiplex PCR, and the TCRdb table lists in-frame clones only, not all of them. Among approximately 130,000 clones, just under 85% were seen once, and the ten largest hold about 13%. Sequencing was done on a sample of peripheral blood. These receptors were collected from a human donor in a cohort sampled during active COVID-19. Both conserved end residues are part of each CDR3. A D gene is named only where the DNA matches it firmly. Size tells how often a clone was seen (once, few, many) or the class of an expanded clone, and some rows leave it out.

v_call	j_call	d_call	clone_size	cdr3_aa	cdr3_nt
TRBV6-5	TRBJ2-1	TRBD1	NA	CASSKTGSYNEQFF	TGTGCCAGCAGTAAGACAGGGTCCTACAATGAGCAGTTCTTC
TRBV18	TRBJ2-3	TRBD1	NA	CASSPPLSDRDRGHTDTQYF	TGTGCCAGCTCACCACCCCTTTCGGACCGGGACAGGGGCCACACAGATACGCAGTATTTT
TRBV9	TRBJ2-5	NA	NA	CASSVEPFQGRQETQYF	TGTGCCAGCAGCGTAGAACCCTTCCAGGGGCGACAAGAGACCCAGTACTTC
TRBV5-1	TRBJ2-1	NA	NA	CASSLSGSSYNEQFF	TGCGCCAGCAGCTTGTCTGGGAGCTCCTACAATGAGCAGTTCTTC
TRBV19	TRBJ2-1	NA	NA	CASSFRGTYNEQFF	TGTGCCAGCAGCTTCCGGGGGACCTACAATGAGCAGTTCTTC
TRBV9	TRBJ1-3	NA	NA	CASSVGPGEGNTIYF	TGTGCCAGCAGCGTAGGGCCAGGGGAAGGAAACACCATATATTTT
TRBV3-1/TRBV3-2	TRBJ2-1	TRBD2	NA	CASSLSGGNEQFF	TGTGCCAGCAGCCTAAGCGGGGGAAATGAGCAGTTCTTC
TRBV6-2/TRBV6-3	TRBJ2-7	NA	NA	CASSYKLDRANHEQYF	TGTGCCAGCAGTTACAAATTGGACAGAGCGAACCACGAGCAGTACTTC
TRBV25-1	TRBJ2-7	NA	once	CASSELGQGLLEQYF	TGTGCCAGCAGTGAATTAGGCCAGGGGCTGCTCGAGCAGTACTTC
TRBV4-1	TRBJ2-7	TRBD2	NA	CASSQDGTNQYEQYF	TGCGCCAGCAGCCAGGATGGGACTAACCAGTACGAGCAGTACTTC
TRBV5-4	TRBJ1-2	NA	NA	CASSLGQNRAAGYTF	TGTGCCAGCAGCTTGGGGCAGAACAGGGCGGCTGGCTACACCTTC
TRBV11-2	TRBJ1-1	NA	NA	CASSLDRQTEAFF	TGTGCCAGCAGCTTAGATCGACAGACCGAAGCTTTCTTT
TRBV29-1	TRBJ2-7	NA	NA	CSVAQSSSYEQYF	TGCAGCGTTGCACAGTCGAGCTCCTACGAGCAGTACTTC
TRBV19	TRBJ2-1	TRBD2	NA	CASKASGGTAYNEQFF	TGTGCCAGTAAGGCTAGCGGGGGAACCGCCTACAATGAGCAGTTCTTC
TRBV6-1	TRBJ1-2	NA	NA	CASSEHDRITYGYTF	TGTGCCAGCAGTGAGCATGACAGGATAACCTATGGCTACACCTTC